Reported below is one T cell receptor (beta chain). Other DNA variants within this sample encode the same CDR3. The length of the CDR3 is 13 residues. Trimming left V 2 bases short and J 2 bases short, with 7 bases between. The germline V gene encodes CDR1 SGDLS and CDR2 YYNGEE. This sample stems from a study of shared clonotypes between healthy human individuals. About the study: Each donor had three CD4 naive, three CD4 memory, two CD8 naive and one CD8 memory plate.

It was 150 to 250 ng DNA, approximately 30,000 T cell genomes, that sorted-subset replicate PCRs used. Original processing notes: As immunoSEQ supplied junction-only sequences (without quality scores), filtering differed. TCRdb's table, derived via immunoSEQ multiplex PCR, lists solely in-frame clones and lacks some. The DNA was the basis for D and trimming; V, J and clone size are from that table. The sample yields about 1.1 million clones, approximately 77% seen once. This receptor was identified in a man between 18 and 29 years old in good health. Some clones in this sample may be carry-over from other donors' samples. Sequenced input: memory CD4+ T cells from PBMCs. Indicated subset: CD45RA-negative fraction. The chain is built from TRBV9 and TRBJ2-5; D unclear. CDR3 coding DNA: TGTGCCAGCAGCGTTGGGCAGCAAGAGACCCAGTACTTC. Translating it yields CASSVGQQETQYF.